This T cell receptor beta chain was sequenced in a study of T cells in Graves' hyperthyroidism and ophthalmopathy (dated by TCRdb to about 2019). About the study as a whole: Peripheral blood samples were taken at initial diagnosis, before any treatment was given. To identify TCR V-J signatures that set the groups apart, the researchers used a discovery cohort of 95 to 100 patients, made up of roughly 40 with Graves' ophthalmopathy and about 60 with stable Graves' hyperthyroidism. Whether ophthalmopathy could be predicted prospectively was tested in an independent validation cohort made up of under 20 hyperthyroidism patients plus 17 patients who later progressed to ophthalmopathy. For training and testing, the 100 or so patients in the discovery cohort were randomly divided in a 7:3 ratio. In over five Graves' hyperthyroidism patients, the study also compared T-cell repertoires from thyroid tissue with T-cell repertoires from blood. After sampling, hyperthyroidism patients received methimazole starting at 30 mg daily, and ophthalmopathy patients received high-dose intravenous methylprednisolone. The paper describes TCR Vbeta CDR3 sequencing of 120 to 150 peripheral blood samples, made up of about 40 ophthalmopathy patients, around 73 hyperthyroidism patients and around 17 progressor patients.

Note on this clonotype: Its antigen remains undetermined. No much larger clone exists at a distance of one base, and base qualities are not known.

V and J are truncated by 5 bases and 2 bases respectively, leaving an intervening sequence of 16 bases. From the germline V gene, CDR1 is MGHDK and CDR2 is SYGVNS. The CDR3 starts with the cysteine, ends with the phenylalanine, and has 15 residues. Just CDR3 DNA is preserved here, 45 bases in frame from base 1. The TCR beta CDR3 regions were amplified from RNA transcripts. The first round of RT-PCR for the TCR CDR3 was performed with the HTBI primer set and the Qiagen OneStep RT-PCR kit. A second multiplex PCR round built the libraries, followed by size selection and purification. Libraries were sequenced paired-end with 100 bp reads on an Illumina HiSeq2000. Under the source paper's analysis protocol: SOAPnuke was used to process the raw data, throwing out any read that contained adapters or uncalled bases, had a mean Phred below 15, or lacked an exact constant-primer or identifier match. High-quality paired reads were merged using COPE v1.2.5, and each unique nucleotide sequence was defined as a clonotype. MiTCR v1.1 was used to align clonotypes to the IMGT TRBV, TRBD and TRBJ reference segments. Only V-J combinations with frequency above 0.0001, covering roughly 99% of repertoires, were analysed. A TCS score was defined as the ratio of F50 (clonal expansion) to E x V (chaos), with BLOSUM62-based TCRdist applied between CDR3 peptides within each V-J. Welch's t-statistics and random forest reduced just over 500 V-J features to roughly 13, which were used in a naive Bayes classifier (R e1071). TCRdb trimmed public reads at Q25 via fastp, called clones via MiXCR and kept in-frame beta chains. Every distinct CDR3 protein forms one entry, paired with its most common genes and DNA. The V and J calls and clone size come from TCRdb's table, not from the authors' own analysis. The sample profile shows about half a million distinct CDR3 sequences; approximately 25% of them were found once. The ten largest account for about 10% of the sample.

Overall study outcomes, separate from this receptor: Most expanded thyroid clonotypes (frequency above 0.001) were also found in blood, which suggests that blood repertoires may mirror thyroid immune responses. A model built on a 13 V-J signature distinguished ophthalmopathy from stable hyperthyroidism, reaching 85% to 90% sensitivity and around 81% specificity in cross-validation and 80%/75% in testing. No statistical method was used to set the sample size in advance, and investigators knew the group allocation. In validation, progression to ophthalmopathy was predicted by the model with 65% to 71% sensitivity and under 85% specificity, a median of roughly six months before onset.

Ophthalmopathy patients had moderately to severely active disease, with a Clinical Activity Score of 3 or more, a NOSPECS grade of 4 or more, and a disease duration of less than 3 months. Patients with uncontrolled infections, other autoimmune diseases, pregnancy or lactation were excluded. Diagnoses were established on the basis of clinical symptoms, serum thyroxine and TRAb, thyroid ultrasound, and orbital computed tomography. PBMCs were isolated from 8 to 10 ml of fresh peripheral blood by Ficoll-Paque density gradient centrifugation. Trizol reagent was used to extract total RNA, and RNA quality was then checked on an Agilent 2100 Bioanalyzer.

This receptor was obtained from a woman in her thirties with Graves' ophthalmopathy. Sequencing was performed on blood. The chain links TRBV25-1 with TRBJ2-7, with a weak D call of TRBD2 (6 bases match). The DNA sequence is as follows: TGTGCCAGCAGTCCTACGGGGGAAGAACCCTACGAGCAGTACTTC. The encoded protein is CASSPTGEEPYEQYF.